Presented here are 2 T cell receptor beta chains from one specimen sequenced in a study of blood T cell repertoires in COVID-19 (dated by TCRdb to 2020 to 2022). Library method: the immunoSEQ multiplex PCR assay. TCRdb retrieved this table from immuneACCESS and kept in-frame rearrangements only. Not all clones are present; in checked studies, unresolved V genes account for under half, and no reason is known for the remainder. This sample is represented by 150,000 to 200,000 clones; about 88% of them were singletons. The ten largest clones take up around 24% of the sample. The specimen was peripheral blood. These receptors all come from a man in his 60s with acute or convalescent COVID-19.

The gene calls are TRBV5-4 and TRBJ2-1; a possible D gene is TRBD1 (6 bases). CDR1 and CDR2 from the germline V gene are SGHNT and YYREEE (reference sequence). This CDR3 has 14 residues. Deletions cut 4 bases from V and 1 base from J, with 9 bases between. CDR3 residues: CASSPRGSYNEQFF. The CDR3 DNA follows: TGTGCCAGCAGCCCCAGGGGTTCCTACAATGAGCAGTTCTTC.

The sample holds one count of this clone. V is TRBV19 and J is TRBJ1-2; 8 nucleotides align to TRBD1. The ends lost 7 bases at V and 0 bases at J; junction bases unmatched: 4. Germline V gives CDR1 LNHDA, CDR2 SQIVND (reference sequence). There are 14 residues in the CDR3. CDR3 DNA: TGTGCCAGTATGCGGACAGGGACTAACTATGGCTACACCTTC. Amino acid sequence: CASMRTGTNYGYTF.